These 27 T cell receptor beta chains came from one sample sequenced in a study of OX40 agonist ivuxolimab in advanced cancers. Method: immunoSEQ multiplex PCR; TCRdb's copy keeps in-frame clones and lacks some. This sample has some 83,000 clones; roughly 80% occur once, and the top ten carry less than 9.5%. The sample here was CD4+ or CD8+ T cells sorted from blood, taken in a trial of the OX40 agonist ivuxolimab. The receptors here all came from an adult with an advanced solid tumor such as melanoma, head and neck, liver or kidney cancer.

The rearrangement links TRBV29-1 to TRBJ1-2; tentatively, D is TRBD1 (5 bases). CDR1 is SQVTM, CDR2 ANQGSEA, per germline. Trimming cost V 4 bases and J 4 bases, with 10 bases left between them. This CDR3 has 12 amino acids. The CDR3: CSVVGQGYGYTF. The CDR3 nucleotides are TGCAGCGTTGTGGGGCAGGGCTATGGCTACACCTTC.

The chain uses TRBV7-9 and TRBJ2-5; the D gene is possibly TRBD2 (6 bases). Germline values: CDR1 SEHNR, CDR2 FQNEAQ (reference sequence). The CDR3 is 15 amino acids. Trimming took 2 bases from V and 5 from J, leaving 15 bases between them. In DNA, the CDR3 is TGTGCCAGCAGCTTACCGTTAGTTGGGAGGGAGACCCAGTACTTC. Translating gives CASSLPLVGRETQYF.

V usage is TRBV18 and J usage is TRBJ1-1, with TRBD1 matching over 7 bases. This CDR3 spans 14 amino acids. The trim removed 6 bases at V and 4 bases at J, leaving 8 bases unmatched. In germline, CDR1 is KGHSH, CDR2 LQKENI. CDR3 in DNA: TGTGCCAGCTCCCCCGGGACAGTTGTCACTGAAGCTTTCTTT. Translated, it gives CASSPGTVVTEAFF.

This chain joins TRBV6-6 and TRBJ2-5; D is uncertain. Germline V gives CDR1 MNHNY, CDR2 SVGAGI (reference sequence). The V and J ends lost 5 bases and 5 bases respectively, with 15 bases between them. The CDR3 runs 14 residues. The chain's CDR3 is CASSRLTLGETQYF. Written as DNA, the CDR3 is TGTGCCAGCAGTAGACTCACCCTAGGGGAGACCCAGTACTTC.

With regard to this clone: One base away lies a much larger clone, so this may be a sequencing read error. The genes are TRBV11-2 and TRBJ1-3; tentatively, D is TRBD1 (6 bases). There are 18 residues in the CDR3. The germline V gene encodes CDR1 SGHAT and CDR2 FQNNGV. Trimming left V 3 bases short and J 0 bases short, with 18 bases between. This CDR3 reads CASSFARGSYFSGNTIYF. CDR3 sequence (DNA): TGTGCCAGCAGCTTTGCCAGGGGCTCCTATTTCTCTGGAAACACCATATATTTT.

In this sample, this clone turned up once. The V gene is TRBV6-5, the J gene TRBJ1-1; weak D call: TRBD1 (5 bases). Trimming removed 0 bases from V and 1 base from J, with 9 bases in between. Germline CDR1 reads MNHEY; CDR2 reads SVGAGI. The length of the CDR3 is 15 residues. The CDR3 here is CASSYSYGGNTEAFF. For the CDR3, the DNA is TGTGCCAGCAGTTACTCTTATGGGGGGAACACTGAAGCTTTCTTT.

The genes are TRBV14 and TRBJ2-5; 12 nucleotides align to TRBD2. CDR3 length: 15 amino acids. J gave up 4 bases and V 1 base, and 1 base lay outside the gene matches. Germline V CDR1 and CDR2: SGHDN, FVKESK. CDR3 loop: CASSQGLAGVETQYF. The CDR3 nucleotides are TGTGCCAGCAGCCAAGGACTAGCGGGAGTAGAGACCCAGTACTTC.

The rearrangement uses TRBV7-9 and TRBJ1-1; D unclear. With 5 bases removed from V and 1 base from J, the gap between germline ends came to 11 bases. The CDR3 runs to 14 residues. Germline V lookup: CDR1 SEHNR, CDR2 FQNEAQ (reference sequence). CDR3 DNA: TGTGCCAGCAGCCGCGGGTTGGGGAACACTGAAGCTTTCTTT. This translates into CASSRGLGNTEAFF.

This clone was seen just once. The chain links TRBV6-1 to TRBJ2-7; 10 bases match TRBD1. V lost 4 bases to trimming and J lost 4 bases; unmatched junction nucleotides: 7. Germline V gives CDR1 MNHNS, CDR2 SASEGT. The CDR3 covers 15 residues. CDR3 sequence (DNA): TGTGCCAGCAGTGCCCTTCCGGGACAGGGGTACGAGCAGTACTTC. Its protein is CASSALPGQGYEQYF.

V is TRBV5-4 and J is TRBJ1-1; the match to TRBD1 covers 9 bases. The CDR3 totals 15 residues. Losses at the gene ends were 3 bases for V and 4 bases for J; bases not matched to a gene: 7. Looked up from germline, CDR1 is SGHNT and CDR2 is YYREEE (reference sequence). The CDR3 loop reads CASSSTGGWGTEAFF. The CDR3 DNA is TGTGCCAGCAGCTCTACAGGGGGCTGGGGCACTGAAGCTTTCTTT. Based on the CDR3 plus reference TRBV5-4 and TRBJ1-1, the full variable domain is ETGVTQSPTHLIKTRGQQVTLRCSSQSGHNTVSWYQQALGQGPQFIFQYYREEENGRGNFPPRFSGLQFPNYSSELNVNALELDDSALYLCASSSTGGWGTEAFFGQGTRLTVV.

This clone was detected only a few times. V is TRBV4-1 and J is TRBJ2-5; 13 nucleotides line up with TRBD2. Germline V gives CDR1 MGHRA, CDR2 YSYEKL. V lost 0 bases to trimming and J lost 7 bases; unmatched junction nucleotides: 14. This CDR3 has 19 amino acids. The chain's CDR3 is CASSQDAPGLAGVARTQYF. Here the CDR3 DNA reads TGCGCCAGCAGCCAAGATGCACCAGGACTAGCGGGGGTGGCAAGGACCCAGTACTTC.

This chain's CDR3 is CASSLVPGGSTDTQYF. CDR3 sequence (DNA): TGTGCCAGCAGCTTAGTGCCAGGGGGAAGCACAGATACGCAGTATTTT. The V gene is TRBV7-2, the J gene TRBJ2-3; 7 bases line up with TRBD1. After removal of 1 base from V and 0 bases from J, the junction contained 4 bases not matched to a gene. Looked up from germline, CDR1 is SGHTA and CDR2 is FQGNSA. The CDR3 is made up of 16 amino acids.

The rearrangement joins TRBV27 to TRBJ2-1; 7 bases are shared with TRBD1. The germline CDR1 and CDR2 sequences are MNHEY and SMNVEV (reference sequence). CDR3 length equals 14 residues. V was clipped by 3 bases and J by 5 bases; unmatched bases: 4. CDR3 nucleotide sequence: TGTGCCAGCAGTTTGACAGGGAATCACAATGAGCAGTTCTTC. Protein product: CASSLTGNHNEQFF.

This clone was observed a handful of times. V is TRBV7-8 and J is TRBJ1-5; no firm D call. The ends were cut back, 0 bases at V and 0 bases at J, with 9 bases in the middle. In germline, CDR1 is SGHVS, CDR2 FQNEAQ. This CDR3 spans 16 amino acids. CDR3 in amino acids: CASSLANGYSNQPQHF. The CDR3 nucleotides read TGTGCCAGCAGCTTAGCAAACGGATATAGCAATCAGCCCCAGCATTTT.

V usage is TRBV20-1 and J usage is TRBJ2-5; D is ambiguous. The germline V and J ends were trimmed by 3 bases and 4 bases, with 6 bases remaining between them. Germline CDR1 reads DFQATT; CDR2 reads SNEGSKA (reference sequence). The CDR3 runs 11 residues. CDR3 protein: CSARVVETQYF. CDR3 nucleotides: TGCAGTGCTAGGGTTGTAGAGACCCAGTACTTC.

The CDR3 DNA follows: TGTGCCTGGAGTGTACAATCCCGCTTGGGGGACATTCAGTACTTC. This sequence encodes CAWSVQSRLGDIQYF. This chain connects TRBV30 to TRBJ2-4; possibly TRBD1 or TRBD2 for D (5 bases each). The germline gives CDR1 GTSNPN, CDR2 SVGIG (reference sequence). The CDR3 loop spans 15 amino acids. The V and J ends lost 0 bases and 8 bases respectively, with 17 bases between them.

The chain joins TRBV19 to TRBJ2-7, with D tentatively TRBD1 (6 bases). V was pared by 2 bases and J by 6 bases, with 8 bases between. The CDR3 is made up of 12 amino acids. Germline V CDR1 and CDR2: LNHDA, SQIVND (reference sequence). The DNA of the CDR3 is TGTGCCAGTAGTATATCCAGGGGCGAGCAGTACTTC. Amino acid sequence: CASSISRGEQYF.

This clone has just one count. CDR3: CASSLSPLNEQFF. CDR3 nucleotides: TGTGCCAGCAGCTTATCTCCCCTTAATGAGCAGTTCTTC. The chain employs TRBV7-2 and TRBJ2-1; D gene unclear. Germline V gene lookup returns CDR1 SGHTA and CDR2 FQGNSA. This CDR3 is built from 13 residues. V gave up 2 bases and J gave up 7 bases, with 9 bases separating them.

This clone was seen a few times. The DNA of the CDR3 is TGTGCTAGTGGTTTGGACGGGAAGGCCACAGATACGCAGTATTTT. As protein: CASGLDGKATDTQYF. The chain carries TRBV12-5 and TRBJ2-3; D possibly corresponds to TRBD2 (5 bases). Germline V gives CDR1 LGHNT, CDR2 FRNRAP. Trimming took 1 base from V and 2 from J, leaving 10 bases between them. The CDR3 sequence is 15 residues long. Complete variable domain (other parts from reference TRBV12-5 and TRBJ2-3): DARVTQTPRHKVTEMGQEVTMRCQPILGHNTVFWYRQTMMQGLELLAYFRNRAPLDDSGMPKDRFSAEMPDATLATLKIQPSEPRDSAVYFCASGLDGKATDTQYFGPGTRLTVL.

The chain employs TRBV19 and TRBJ1-1; D might be TRBD1 (6 bases). Germline-derived CDR1 and CDR2 are LNHDA and SQIVND (reference sequence). V was trimmed by 3 bases and J by 1 base, leaving 9 bases between them. The CDR3 is made up of 14 amino acids. CDR3 coding DNA: TGTGCCAGTAGTATTCGGGGGCGGAACACTGAAGCTTTCTTT. It codes for CASSIRGRNTEAFF.

This chain joins TRBV6-1 and TRBJ1-4; perhaps TRBD1 as D (5 bases). Germline lookup yields CDR1 MNHNS and CDR2 SASEGT. V was trimmed by 0 bases and J by 4 bases, leaving 9 bases between them. There are 15 residues in the CDR3. The CDR3 loop reads CASSEATGFNEKLFF. The CDR3 DNA follows: TGTGCCAGCAGTGAAGCAACAGGCTTTAATGAAAAACTGTTTTTT.

The chain employs TRBV19 and TRBJ1-1, with 9 nucleotides matching TRBD1. J lost 0 bases, V lost 5 bases, and 10 bases had no gene match. Germline loops: CDR1 LNHDA, CDR2 SQIVND (reference sequence). The CDR3 runs 17 residues. The CDR3 loop reads CASSPGTGRALNTEAFF. As DNA, the CDR3 is TGTGCCAGTAGTCCAGGGACAGGGCGGGCATTGAACACTGAAGCTTTCTTT.

The genes are TRBV5-1 and TRBJ2-3; maybe TRBD2 (7 bases). CDR1 and CDR2 (germline): SGHRS, YFSETQ. Trimming took 4 bases from V and 2 from J, leaving 14 bases between them. The CDR3 runs 15 residues. The CDR3 region has the DNA TGCGCCAGCAGCCCCTACGGGGGGCCCACAGATACGCAGTATTTT. It codes for CASSPYGGPTDTQYF.

The chain has TRBV6-5 and TRBJ1-2; unclear D gene. V lost 2 bases and J lost 3, with 13 bases in between. The CDR3 extends over 15 amino acids. Germline CDR1 and CDR2: MNHEY and SVGAGI. The CDR3 spells CASSYAAYGDYGYTF. The CDR3 nucleotides are TGTGCCAGCAGTTACGCGGCCTATGGGGACTATGGCTACACCTTC.

The chain couples TRBV11-2 to TRBJ2-7, with D tentatively TRBD1 (5 bases). Between the trimmed V and J ends, which lost 1 base and 5 bases, there was a span of 12 bases. Germline loops: CDR1 SGHAT, CDR2 FQNNGV. The CDR3 extends over 14 amino acids. In DNA form, the CDR3 reads TGTGCCAGCAGCTTAGCGGTAGGGGCAAACGAGCAGTACTTC. Translated, it gives CASSLAVGANEQYF.

V usage is TRBV7-2 and J usage is TRBJ1-2, with 7 bases identical to TRBD1. Trimming took 5 bases from V and 4 from J; bases not matched to a gene: 13. The CDR3 spans 16 residues. Germline CDR1 reads SGHTA; CDR2 reads FQGNSA. In DNA form, the CDR3 reads TGTGCCAGCAGCCTAAACGGACAGGTAGTCAGCTATGGCTACACCTTC. As protein: CASSLNGQVVSYGYTF.

J is TRBJ1-1 and V is TRBV18; the D gene is possibly TRBD1 (6 bases). V was cut by 3 bases and J by 3 bases, with 17 bases left in between. Germline loops: CDR1 KGHSH, CDR2 LQKENI. The CDR3 extends over 16 amino acids. The CDR3 DNA follows: TGTGCCAGCTCACCGCCGGGGGGGAGGGGGTACACTGAAGCTTTCTTT. The encoded protein is CASSPPGGRGYTEAFF.